The T cell receptor (beta chain) described here comes from a study of cytomegalovirus exposure and HLA in healthy donors. General study findings and limits: Most TCR sequences were uncommon, yet certain public TCRs appeared in many donors. The tendency of first-cohort TCR clusters to co-occur in the approximately 110 validation repertoires was the finding of a later analysis. Reportedly, cytomegalovirus status was diagnosed with high sensitivity and specificity.

In regard to this clone: The antigen is undetermined.

The protocol was immunoSEQ multiplex PCR, while the TCRdb copy is restricted to in-frame clones and leaves out a portion. The sample yields roughly 56,000 clones, about 91% seen once. The donors were in the roughly 120-subject validation cohort, distinct from the approximately 610-subject first cohort. The sequence derives from a woman aged 30 to 39 in good health and CMV-seronegative. Sequencing was performed on PBMCs.

CDR3 residues: CASSIRTGEETQYF. CDR3 bases: TGTGCCAGCAGTATCCGGACAGGGGAAGAGACCCAGTACTTC. The chain carries TRBV27 and TRBJ2-5, with 9 bases fitting TRBD1. CDR1 MNHEY and CDR2 SMNVEV come from the germline V gene (reference sequence). V was clipped by 5 bases and J by 3 bases; unmatched bases: 4. The CDR3 covers 14 residues.